The 25 T cell receptor beta chains given below trace back to one sample, sequenced in a study of OX40 agonist ivuxolimab in advanced cancers. Produced via immunoSEQ multiplex PCR; TCRdb's table is partial and in-frame only. The sample has 35,000 to 45,000 clones; roughly nine tenths are singletons. Sequencing was performed on CD4+ or CD8+ T cells sorted from blood, taken in a trial of the OX40 agonist ivuxolimab. These receptors originate from an adult with an advanced solid tumor such as melanoma, head and neck, liver or kidney cancer.

The chain recombines TRBV19 with TRBJ1-5; D perhaps matches TRBD1 (6 bases). Germline values: CDR1 LNHDA, CDR2 SQIVND (reference sequence). The V end was cut by 4 bases, the J end by 4 bases, with 11 bases between. The CDR3 covers 14 residues. CDR3 amino acids: CASSTTGPNQPQHF. CDR3 DNA: TGTGCCAGTAGTACGACAGGTCCTAATCAGCCCCAGCATTTT.

This chain joins TRBV11-3 and TRBJ2-2; D remains unclear. The ends were cut back, 0 bases at V and 4 bases at J, with 0 bases in the middle. CDR3 length: 12 residues. Germline CDR1 is SGHNT and CDR2 is YENEEA. The CDR3 protein is CASSLDTGELFF. CDR3 DNA: TGTGCCAGCAGCTTAGACACCGGGGAGCTGTTTTTT.

The chain joins TRBV11-2 to TRBJ2-2; no firm D call. The CDR3 is 14 residues long. Germline values: CDR1 SGHAT, CDR2 FQNNGV. V lost 1 base and J lost 1, with 4 bases in between. The CDR3 sequence: CASSLVGNTGELFF. The CDR3 nucleotides read TGTGCCAGCAGCTTAGTGGGGAACACCGGGGAGCTGTTTTTT.

The chain joins TRBV5-1 to TRBJ2-2; no reliable D call. This CDR3 is built from 13 residues. CDR1 is SGHRS and CDR2 is YFSETQ in the germline V gene. Deletions cut 3 bases from V and 9 bases from J, with 12 bases between. CDR3 bases: TGCGCCAGCAGCTCCATAGAAAGCCGGGAGCTGTTTTTT. Encoded protein: CASSSIESRELFF.

This clone was picked up one time. The chain is built from TRBV10-1 and TRBJ2-2, with TRBD2 matching over 8 bases. CDR1 WNHNN and CDR2 SYGVQD come from the germline V gene (reference sequence). V shed 1 base and J 9 bases; nucleotides not matched to a gene: 7. This CDR3 has 15 residues. The CDR3 is CASSEFSGGDRELFF. Written as DNA, the CDR3 is TGCGCCAGCAGTGAGTTCAGCGGGGGCGACCGGGAGCTGTTTTTT.

This chain uses TRBV5-6 with TRBJ2-4; no reliable D call. The CDR3 is made up of 14 amino acids. V lost 2 bases and J 0 bases, leaving 6 bases between the germline ends. Germline loops: CDR1 SGHDT, CDR2 YYEEEE. CDR3: CASSLWGAKNIQYF. The CDR3 nucleotides are TGTGCCAGCAGCTTATGGGGAGCCAAAAACATTCAGTACTTC.

This clone has a handful of counts. The chain employs TRBV27 and TRBJ2-6; D may be TRBD2 (5 bases). The CDR3 spans 15 residues. V was trimmed by 5 bases and J by 0 bases, leaving 8 bases between them. Germline-derived CDR1 and CDR2 are MNHEY and SMNVEV (reference sequence). The chain's CDR3 is CASSVSVSGANVLTF. The DNA of the CDR3 is TGTGCCAGCAGTGTTAGCGTCTCTGGGGCCAACGTCCTGACTTTC.

CDR3 sequence: CASSYNLPSSYEQYF. In nucleotides, the CDR3 is TGTGCCAGCAGTTACAACCTTCCAAGCTCCTACGAGCAGTACTTC. The chain recombines TRBV6-5 with TRBJ2-7, with D hard to call. This CDR3 is 15 amino acids long. CDR1 MNHEY and CDR2 SVGAGI come from the germline V gene. The V end was cut by 2 bases, the J end by 0 bases, with 11 bases between.

V usage is TRBV9 and J usage is TRBJ2-1; tentative D call: TRBD1 (5 bases). This CDR3 comprises 14 residues. Germline lookup yields CDR1 SGDLS and CDR2 YYNGEE. Trimming took off 2 bases at V and 10 bases at J, with 16 bases between the two ends. The CDR3 here is CASSVGGRGTEQFF. CDR3 nucleotides: TGTGCCAGCAGCGTCGGTGGTAGGGGAACCGAGCAGTTCTTC.

The rearrangement links TRBV9 to TRBJ2-3; D is perhaps TRBD1 (5 bases). The germline V and J ends were trimmed by 6 bases and 1 base, with 18 bases remaining between them. The germline CDR1 and CDR2 sequences are SGDLS and YYNGEE. The CDR3 spans 16 residues. CDR3 amino acids: CASTHPQGGGTDTQYF. CDR3 bases: TGTGCCAGCACCCACCCCCAGGGCGGAGGCACAGATACGCAGTATTTT. Full variable domain (rest looked up from reference TRBV9 and TRBJ2-3): DSGVTQTPKHLITATGQRVTLRCSPRSGDLSVYWYQQSLDQGLQFLIQYYNGEERAKGNILERFSAQQFPDLHSELNLSSLELGDSALYFCASTHPQGGGTDTQYFGPGTRLTVL.

The chain carries TRBV28 and TRBJ2-7; 14 nucleotides match TRBD2. V lost 6 bases and J lost 5; bases outside the gene matches: 6. The CDR3 covers 15 residues. The V gene's germline CDR1 is MDHEN and CDR2 SYDVKM. The DNA for the CDR3 is TGTGCCAGCAGAGGGACTAGCGGGGGTTCCCACGAGCAGTACTTC. Translating it yields CASRGTSGGSHEQYF.

This clone was seen just once. This same CDR3 is encoded by further DNA sequences in the sample. The chain uses TRBV15 and TRBJ2-2; 11 bases fit TRBD1. CDR3 length equals 13 residues. With 7 bases clipped from V and 6 bases from J, the junction kept 1 base outside the gene matches. Germline V gene sequence: CDR1 LNHNV, CDR2 YYDKDF (reference sequence). The DNA for the CDR3 is TGTGCCACCAAGGGACAGGGGGCCGGGGAGCTGTTTTTT. This sequence encodes CATKGQGAGELFF.

The V call is TRBV6-5, the J call TRBJ1-5; D is unresolved. Trimming removed 1 base from V and 4 bases from J, with 11 bases in between. Germline loops: CDR1 MNHEY, CDR2 SVGAGI. CDR3 length equals 15 residues. CDR3 region: CASSYLDNYNQPQHF. CDR3 DNA: TGTGCCAGCAGTTACTTAGATAACTATAATCAGCCCCAGCATTTT.

V usage is TRBV28 and J usage is TRBJ2-3, with 9 nucleotides matching TRBD2. The CDR3 length is 18 residues. V lost 4 bases and J lost 0; bases outside the gene matches: 11. CDR1 and CDR2 from the germline V gene are MDHEN and SYDVKM. CDR3 amino acids: CASSSGWLAGSSTDTQYF. The CDR3 DNA reads TGTGCCAGCAGTTCGGGGTGGCTAGCGGGGTCGAGCACAGATACGCAGTATTTT.

The chain joins TRBV10-2 to TRBJ2-7; no clear D gene. Looked up from germline, CDR1 is WSHSY and CDR2 is SAAADI. The CDR3 runs to 13 residues. The V gene lost 4 bases and the J gene lost 2 bases, with 9 bases spanning the gap. The CDR3 is CASSGPGPYEQYF. In nucleotides, the CDR3 is TGCGCCAGCAGTGGGCCGGGCCCCTACGAGCAGTACTTC.

The rearrangement links TRBV15 to TRBJ1-3; no firm D call. The CDR3 runs 15 residues. V was cut by 9 bases and J by 0 bases, with 15 bases left in between. Germline V gene sequence: CDR1 LNHNV, CDR2 YYDKDF (reference sequence). Here the CDR3 reads CATRGPSSSGNTIYF. In DNA form, the CDR3 reads TGTGCCACTAGAGGGCCCTCTTCCTCTGGAAACACCATATATTTT.

The chain has TRBV6-1 and TRBJ2-3; D is possibly TRBD1 or TRBD2 (5 bases each). There are 12 residues in the CDR3. Germline loops: CDR1 MNHNS, CDR2 SASEGT. The germline V and J ends were trimmed by 2 bases and 11 bases, with 11 bases remaining between them. CDR3 sequence: CASSETGPKQYF. The CDR3 DNA is TGTGCCAGCAGTGAAACGGGACCGAAGCAGTATTTT.

This chain joins TRBV27 and TRBJ2-5, with 7 bases lining up with TRBD2. Per germline, CDR1 MNHEY and CDR2 SMNVEV (reference sequence). The ends lost 6 bases at V and 4 bases at J; junction bases unmatched: 8. CDR3 length: 14 amino acids. The CDR3: CASREEAGVETQYF. CDR3 nucleotide sequence: TGTGCCAGCAGGGAGGAGGCGGGAGTAGAGACCCAGTACTTC.

The CDR3 nucleotides read TGCGCCAGCAGCCAATTGGACAGAGCAACTAATGAAAAACTGTTTTTT. It codes for CASSQLDRATNEKLFF. The chain combines TRBV4-1 with TRBJ1-4; possibly TRBD1 for D (6 bases). V was clipped by 2 bases and J by 0 bases, with 10 bases between them. This CDR3 spans 16 amino acids. The germline V gene has CDR1 MGHRA and CDR2 YSYEKL.

The chain's CDR3 is CASSLGAGSIGYTF. The CDR3 DNA is TGTGCCAGCAGTTTAGGAGCAGGGAGCATTGGCTACACCTTC. The gene calls are TRBV27 and TRBJ1-2, with D perhaps TRBD1 (5 bases). Trimming took off 2 bases at V and 7 bases at J, with 14 bases between the two ends. Per germline, CDR1 MNHEY and CDR2 SMNVEV (reference sequence). The CDR3 sequence is 14 residues long.

This clone has a single count. The chain is built from TRBV6-5 and TRBJ2-5, with no clear D. The J call is in doubt because the DNA end fits TRBJ2-7 better. Germline V gene data show CDR1 as MNHEY and CDR2 as SVGAGI. The CDR3 consists of 12 residues. The CDR3 coding sequence is TGTGCCAGCAGCCTACGAGGCCTCGAGCAGTACTTC. It specifies CASSLRGLEQYF.

The chain carries TRBV7-9 and TRBJ1-5, with D tentatively TRBD1 (5 bases). V gave up 5 bases and J gave up 4 bases, with 9 bases separating them. Per the germline V gene, CDR1 is SEHNR and CDR2 is FQNEAQ (reference sequence). This CDR3 contains 13 residues. The CDR3 DNA follows: TGTGCCAGCAGCACCCGGGGGAATCAGCCCCAGCATTTT. This gives the protein CASSTRGNQPQHF. The whole variable domain, remainder taken from reference TRBV7-9 and TRBJ1-5, is DTGVSQNPRHKITKRGQNVTFRCDPISEHNRLYWYRQTLGQGPEFLTYFQNEAQLEKSRLLSDRFSAERPKGSFSTLEIQRTEQGDSAMYLCASSTRGNQPQHFGDGTRLSIL.

The rearrangement uses TRBV6-5 and TRBJ2-2; no clear D gene. Germline CDR1 reads MNHEY; CDR2 reads SVGAGI. V lost 2 bases and J lost 3, with 4 bases in between. The CDR3 runs to 13 residues. The CDR3 protein is CASSYQYTGELFF. Written as DNA, the CDR3 is TGTGCCAGCAGTTACCAGTACACCGGGGAGCTGTTTTTT.

V is TRBV6-5 and J is TRBJ1-2, with a possible D match to TRBD1 (5 bases). Germline V gene data show CDR1 as MNHEY and CDR2 as SVGAGI. Deletions cut 6 bases from V and 3 bases from J, with 17 bases between. The CDR3 extends over 15 amino acids. The CDR3 DNA is TGTGCCAGCAGAAACCTCGGGACCCTTGACTATGGCTACACCTTC. It encodes CASRNLGTLDYGYTF.

V is TRBV15 and J is TRBJ2-3; 7 bases match TRBD2. V lost 1 base, J lost 0 bases, and 4 bases stayed unmatched. The CDR3 runs to 16 residues. CDR1 is LNHNV and CDR2 is YYDKDF in the germline V gene (reference sequence). The CDR3 sequence: CATSRGSGASTDTQYF. For the CDR3, the DNA is TGTGCCACCAGCAGAGGAAGCGGGGCTAGCACAGATACGCAGTATTTT.